The clone carrying this T cell receptor beta chain was observed a few times. As yet, its antigen is unknown. The sample comes from a study of T cells after yellow fever vaccination. At the level of the study: Preparing low-cell-number fractions relied on SMART-Seq v4 Ultra Low Input. Overall study findings and caveats: Reappearing after the booster were most of the clones from primary vaccination (roughly 96% CD4, 88% CD8). Researchers cautioned that FACS-sorted repertoires could harbor abundant clonotypes contaminating from the bulk population.

Trimming removed 1 base at V and 7 bases at J, with 16 bases between. Germline CDR1 and CDR2: DFQATT and SNEGSKA (reference sequence). This CDR3 has 14 residues. Production of TCR cDNA was by 5'RACE template switching, which also added a universal primer site and UMIs. TCRdb reprocessed the 5' RACE reads with MiXCR, giving one entry per CDR3 protein. The data contain fewer than 450,000 distinct CDR3 sequences, roughly 8.4% of them singletons. The sample in question was PBMCs, obtained about 49 days after the first yellow fever vaccination. The chain links TRBV20-1 to TRBJ1-2; D remains ambiguous. This TCR was recovered from a man younger than 30 who received the YFV17D yellow fever vaccine. CDR3 amino acids: CSARGSRMGFGYTF. Written as DNA, the CDR3 is TGCAGTGCTAGAGGTTCAAGGATGGGATTTGGCTACACCTTC.